This TCR beta chain was recorded in a study of T cells after yellow fever vaccination (dated by TCRdb to between 2018 and 2020). As for the study more broadly: The SMART-Seq v4 Ultra Low Input RNA kit was used to prepare libraries from fractions with low cell numbers. To follow T-cell clones before and after both primary and booster YFV17D yellow fever vaccination, bulk TCR alpha and beta repertoires underwent longitudinal sequencing. Two healthy male donors, one aged 18 to 29 and one aged 30 to 39 years, made up the cohort. Blood samples were taken at several timepoints before and after primary and secondary immunization, and bulk PBMC replicates and cell subsets were isolated. General study outcomes and caveats: Most clones expanded after primary vaccination (around 96% of CD4 and approximately 86% of CD8) were re-detected after the booster, suggesting that broad memory maintenance occurred. Only a couple of donors were included in the study, so the extent to which the findings can be generalized is limited. The secondary T-cell response was weaker than the primary response but faster, peaking on day 5 instead of day 15. A small share of clonotypes occurred in both CD4 and CD8 compartments, likely arising from convergent recombination. Computational filtering was needed because FACS-sorted repertoires could contain abundant contaminating clonotypes from the bulk population.

The sample's treatment or condition label, decoded: live attenuated yellow fever vaccine strain. Two biological replicates of bulk PBMCs were collected at each blood-draw timepoint. A standard Ficoll-Paque protocol was used to isolate PBMCs from peripheral blood. RNA was extracted with TriZol from bulk PBMCs, CD4 and CD8 fractions, and dextramer-positive and dextramer-negative fractions. On this clonotype: Which antigen it targets is not known. The junction departs from the called germline gene at one end, perhaps through a read error.

From its cysteine to its phenylalanine, the CDR3 spans 18 amino acids. Only the CDR3 DNA is retained, 54 bases long and in frame from the first base. The germline V gene (reference sequence) gives CDR1 as SGHAT and CDR2 as FQDESV. TCR cDNA was synthesized by 5'RACE template switching, which introduced a universal primer site and unique molecular identifiers. Priming of cDNA synthesis was performed from both the TCR alpha and TCR beta constant segments. Two PCR steps were used to amplify libraries, with sample barcodes and sequencing adapters being added in the second step. Sequencing of the libraries was done on either Illumina HiSeq 2500 (2x100 bp) or NovaSeq (2x150 bp). The original methods were these. MIGEC handled demultiplexing of reads and collapsing into UMI consensus sequences, while MiXCR performed V(D)J alignment. Vaccine-responding clonotypes were defined with edgeR using replicate PBMC samples, requiring FDR below 0.01 and a log2 fold change above 5 up to day 15. Each bulk clonotype was labeled CD4 or CD8 based on which sequenced repertoire, CD4 or CD8, contained the clonotype at higher abundance. TCRdb cleaned the public reads at Q25 with fastp, built clones with MiXCR and kept in-frame beta chains. A single entry per CDR3 protein holds the most common genes and DNA from its merged rows. These V and J calls rely on TCRdb rather than the paper's analysis. For this sample the table gives some 600,000 distinct CDR3 sequences, of which around an eighth were detected only once. Around 14% of the sample comes from the top ten.

Specimen: PBMCs, collected on the day of the yellow fever booster vaccination. The chain is assembled from TRBV11-1 and TRBJ2-6; the D call could be TRBD1 or TRBD2, with each sharing 5 bases. This clonotype originated in a man aged 25-40 years who received the YFV17D yellow fever vaccine. The sequenced DNA is TGTGCCAGCAGCTCCGGGATAACGAACCCAGCTGGGGCCAACGTCCAGACTTTC. Translation gives CASSSGITNPAGANVQTF.